These 21 T cell receptor beta chains were sequenced from one sample in a study of shared clonotypes between healthy human individuals. Libraries were prepared by immunoSEQ multiplex PCR; TCRdb keeps only in-frame clonotypes and omits some of them. Among a few million clones listed, 93% were seen once. CD45RO-negative, CCR7-positively selected cells formed the naive CD8 fraction, excluding terminally differentiated effector memory CD45RA+ cells. The sequencing input was naive CD8+ T cells from PBMCs. These receptors came from a man aged 18 to 30 in good health. Some clones in this sample may be carry-over from other donors' samples.

The genes are TRBV29-1 and TRBJ2-5, with D perhaps matching TRBD2 (6 bases). Germline CDR1 reads SQVTM; CDR2 reads ANQGSEA. V shed 6 bases and J shed 7 bases, with 30 bases lying between them. CDR3 size: 17 residues. The CDR3 protein is CSVDHRDSHLLSLTQYF. DNA of the CDR3: TGCAGCGTGGACCACCGGGACTCCCATCTACTTTCGCTGACCCAGTACTTC.

The chain has TRBV6-6 and TRBJ1-2; D call uncertain. Germline V CDR1 and CDR2: MNHNY, SVGAGI (reference sequence). The CDR3 is made up of 15 amino acids. Trimming took off 7 bases at V and 7 bases at J, with 22 bases between the two ends. Here the CDR3 reads CASTRRTGSSFGYTF. The DNA of the CDR3 is TGTGCCAGCACCAGACGTACCGGGTCTTCGTTTGGCTACACCTTC.

As for this clone: Other DNA sequences within the sample encode an identical CDR3. CDR3 protein: CASSLGLASSYEQYF. The CDR3 DNA is TGTGCCAGCAGTTTAGGACTAGCCAGCTCCTACGAGCAGTACTTC. The chain joins TRBV28 to TRBJ2-7; 8 nucleotides match TRBD2. The trim removed 2 bases at V and 0 bases at J, leaving 3 bases unmatched. The CDR3 is 15 residues long. The germline gives CDR1 MDHEN, CDR2 SYDVKM.

The rearrangement links TRBV2 to TRBJ2-2; 10 bases fit TRBD2. Looked up from germline, CDR1 is SNHLY and CDR2 is FYNNEI. CDR3 length: 14 residues. Trimming took 10 bases from V and 4 from J; bases not matched to a gene: 6. CDR3 sequence: CATLAGVVTGELFF. The CDR3 DNA follows: TGTGCCACCCTAGCGGGAGTGGTCACCGGGGAGCTGTTTTTT. The full variable domain, with the rest looked up from reference TRBV2 and TRBJ2-2, is EPEVTQTPSHQVTQMGQEVILRCVPISNHLYFYWYRQILGQKVEFLVSFYNNEISEKSEIFDDQFSVERPDGSNFTLKIRSTKLEDSAMYFCATLAGVVTGELFFGEGSRLTVL.

Notes on this clone: The sample has other DNA sequences that encode this CDR3 too. This chain uses TRBV28 with TRBJ1-5; D is unclear. V gave up 2 bases and J gave up 7 bases, with 3 bases separating them. CDR3 length: 11 residues. Germline-derived CDR1 and CDR2 are MDHEN and SYDVKM. This CDR3 reads CASSLTQPQHF. The CDR3 coding sequence is TGTGCCAGCAGTTTAACCCAGCCCCAGCATTTT.

The genes are TRBV27 and TRBJ2-1, with D possibly TRBD2 on 5 matching bases. The germline V gene has CDR1 MNHEY and CDR2 SMNVEV (reference sequence). Trimming stripped 6 bases from V and 7 bases from J, with 22 bases between. CDR3 length: 16 amino acids. CDR3 coding DNA: TGTGCCAGCAGCCTAATTGTTTTGAGCAGACTAAATGAGCAGTTCTTC. Encoded protein: CASSLIVLSRLNEQFF.

This clone was counted between two and nine times. The rearrangement links TRBV19 to TRBJ1-1, with unresolved D. In germline, CDR1 is LNHDA, CDR2 SQIVND (reference sequence). V was shortened by 5 bases and J by 4 bases, with 11 bases between the two germline ends. CDR3 length: 13 residues. CDR3 DNA sequence: TGTGCCAGTAGTTTAGGAGGAAGCACTGAAGCTTTCTTT. Translated, it gives CASSLGGSTEAFF.

With respect to this clone: This specimen includes other DNA sequences encoding the same CDR3. The chain has TRBV27 and TRBJ2-7; D may be TRBD2 (6 bases). There are 13 residues in the CDR3. CDR1 and CDR2 (germline): MNHEY, SMNVEV (reference sequence). Trimming shortened V by 5 bases and J by 3 bases, and 11 bases separated the two germline ends. The CDR3 nucleotides are TGTGCCAGCAGTCCGGGACTGCACTACGAGCAGTACTTC. As protein: CASSPGLHYEQYF.

For this clone: This same CDR3 is encoded by further DNA sequences in the sample. This chain joins TRBV18 and TRBJ2-7, with TRBD2 as a possible D gene (5 bases). Per the germline V gene, CDR1 is KGHSH and CDR2 is LQKENI. V lost 3 bases and J 2 bases, leaving 11 bases between the germline ends. CDR3 size: 14 residues. The CDR3 coding sequence is TGTGCCAGCTCACCCTCGGACTCGCCCTACGAGCAGTACTTC. It specifies CASSPSDSPYEQYF.

The J gene is TRBJ1-1, the V gene TRBV28, with D possibly matching TRBD1 (6 bases). CDR1 and CDR2 (germline): MDHEN, SYDVKM. This CDR3 contains 13 residues. The V and J ends lost 3 bases and 8 bases respectively, with 13 bases between them. CDR3 protein: CASSLRGAREAFF. The CDR3 DNA is TGTGCCAGCAGTTTGCGGGGGGCACGAGAAGCTTTCTTT.

CDR3 protein: CASSDTGGSYEQYF. CDR3 DNA: TGTGCCAGCAGCGACACCGGGGGGTCCTACGAGCAGTACTTC. The chain is built from TRBV9 and TRBJ2-7; 7 bases fit TRBD2. This CDR3 region has 14 residues. The trim removed 3 bases at V and 1 base at J, leaving 4 bases unmatched. Germline V lookup: CDR1 SGDLS, CDR2 YYNGEE.

The chain couples TRBV6-6 to TRBJ1-1; D is ambiguous. V was clipped by 2 bases and J by 0 bases, with 7 bases between them. The CDR3 has 14 residues. Germline loops: CDR1 MNHNY, CDR2 SVGAGI (reference sequence). The CDR3 DNA reads TGTGCCAGCAGTTACGTTGGAGTGAACACTGAAGCTTTCTTT. It yields the protein CASSYVGVNTEAFF.

J is TRBJ2-2 and V is TRBV7-9; no firm D call. Trimming left V 3 bases short and J 6 bases short, with 5 bases between. Germline-derived CDR1 and CDR2 are SEHNR and FQNEAQ (reference sequence). CDR3 size: 12 residues. CDR3 protein: CASSFQAGELFF. In nucleotides, the CDR3 is TGTGCCAGCAGCTTTCAAGCCGGGGAGCTGTTTTTT.

The V call is TRBV9, the J call TRBJ2-7, with D possibly matching TRBD1 (6 bases). With 2 bases removed from V and 6 bases from J, the gap between germline ends came to 12 bases. The length of the CDR3 is 13 residues. Germline V gene data show CDR1 as SGDLS and CDR2 as YYNGEE. The CDR3 loop reads CASSVGRGSEQYF. Written as DNA, the CDR3 is TGTGCCAGCAGCGTGGGCAGGGGTAGCGAGCAGTACTTC. Full variable domain (missing parts from reference TRBV9 and TRBJ2-7): DSGVTQTPKHLITATGQRVTLRCSPRSGDLSVYWYQQSLDQGLQFLIQYYNGEERAKGNILERFSAQQFPDLHSELNLSSLELGDSALYFCASSVGRGSEQYFGPGTRLTVT.

The J gene is TRBJ1-1, the V gene TRBV7-8; the D gene is possibly TRBD1 (5 bases). Germline CDR1 and CDR2: SGHVS and FQNEAQ. The CDR3 runs 16 residues. Trimming removed 5 bases at V and 1 base at J, with 17 bases between. CDR3 in DNA: TGTGCCAGCAGCCGGTACGGGGTAAGGGGGAACACTGAAGCTTTCTTT. Its protein is CASSRYGVRGNTEAFF.

The chain combines TRBV5-6 with TRBJ2-5, with D possibly being TRBD2 (5 bases). Germline values: CDR1 SGHDT, CDR2 YYEEEE. V was pared by 4 bases and J by 5 bases, with 21 bases between. The length of the CDR3 is 16 residues. The CDR3 region has the DNA TGTGCCAGCAGCCCAGGCGGGCCCAGGACTTGGGAGACCCAGTACTTC. Amino acids: CASSPGGPRTWETQYF.

The rearrangement uses TRBV19 and TRBJ1-1; 7 bases match TRBD1. This CDR3 comprises 13 residues. The germline V gene has CDR1 LNHDA and CDR2 SQIVND (reference sequence). Germline trimming cut 7 bases from V and 4 bases from J; bases unmatched to any gene: 6. CDR3 sequence reads: CASTSRGGTEAFF. The CDR3 DNA reads TGTGCCAGTACCTCCAGGGGGGGCACTGAAGCTTTCTTT.

The genes are TRBV4-3 and TRBJ2-7, with 9 bases fitting TRBD2. The V gene end was trimmed by 0 bases and the J gene end by 2 bases; junction bases not matched to a gene: 2. The CDR3 is made up of 15 amino acids. Germline assignment: CDR1 LGHNA and CDR2 YSLEER. CDR3 amino acids: CASSQELAGPYEQYF. CDR3 sequence (DNA): TGCGCCAGCAGCCAAGAGCTAGCGGGACCCTACGAGCAGTACTTC.

The V call is TRBV9, the J call TRBJ2-2; TRBD2 agrees at 9 bases. Trimming removed 0 bases from V and 0 bases from J; junction bases left unmatched: 9. The CDR3 extends over 19 amino acids. The germline gives CDR1 SGDLS, CDR2 YYNGEE. The CDR3 reads CASSVGLAGFGTNTGELFF. For the CDR3, the DNA is TGTGCCAGCAGCGTAGGCCTAGCGGGATTTGGGACGAACACCGGGGAGCTGTTTTTT. Using reference TRBV9 and TRBJ2-2 for the parts outside the CDR3, the full variable domain is DSGVTQTPKHLITATGQRVTLRCSPRSGDLSVYWYQQSLDQGLQFLIQYYNGEERAKGNILERFSAQQFPDLHSELNLSSLELGDSALYFCASSVGLAGFGTNTGELFFGEGSRLTVL.

This chain connects TRBV15 to TRBJ2-1; D is perhaps TRBD2 (6 bases). Germline-derived CDR1 and CDR2 are LNHNV and YYDKDF (reference sequence). Trimming left V 4 bases short and J 4 bases short, with 17 bases between. The CDR3 has 16 amino acids. The CDR3, as DNA: TGTGCCACCAGCATTGAACGGGACTTCGCTTACAATGAGCAGTTCTTC. Protein sequence: CATSIERDFAYNEQFF.

This clone was picked up one time. The CDR3 reads CASSPLPDRKGAGYTF. The CDR3 DNA is TGTGCCAGCTCACCACTTCCTGACCGTAAAGGGGCTGGCTACACCTTC. The chain links TRBV18 to TRBJ1-2; possible D gene TRBD1, 5 bases. The CDR3 totals 16 residues. Germline V gives CDR1 KGHSH, CDR2 LQKENI. V lost 1 base and J 7 bases, leaving 19 bases between the germline ends. Looking up the rest from reference TRBV18 and TRBJ1-2 gives the full variable domain: NAGVMQNPRHLVRRRGQEARLRCSPMKGHSHVYWYRQLPEEGLKFMVYLQKENIIDESGMPKERFSAEFPKEGPSILRIQQVVRGDSAAYFCASSPLPDRKGAGYTFGSGTRLTVV.